Below are 32 T cell receptor beta chains sequenced from a single sample in a study of vaccination effects on CD4 cells after COVID-19. These receptors are not linked to any known antigen. Produced via immunoSEQ multiplex PCR; TCRdb's table is partial and in-frame only. The sample shows some 68,000 clones, approximately 80% of them seen only once. Viral peptide pools were used in the ViraFEST assay to expand antigen-specific CD4+ T cells, and sequencing came afterward. Upon completion of about ten days in culture, CD4+ T cells were isolated. People in the vaccine group had not been infected with SARS-CoV-2 before, and their nucleocapsid antibodies were negative. The sample here was CD4+ T cells from PBMCs cultured with SARS-CoV-2 spike peptides, taken before COVID-19 vaccination. The origin of the receptors is a human donor who received a COVID-19 vaccine.

The chain joins TRBV3-1 (or the pseudogene TRBV3-2) to TRBJ2-3; 8 bases fit TRBD2. V lost 4 bases, J lost 0 bases, and 6 bases stayed unmatched. The CDR3 length is 16 residues. The germline CDR1 and CDR2 sequences are LGHDT and YNNKEL (reference sequence). Here the CDR3 DNA reads TGTGCCAGCAGCCCCCACGGGGGGGTAAGCACAGATACGCAGTATTTT. Its translation: CASSPHGGVSTDTQYF.

The chain carries TRBV5-1 and TRBJ1-2; TRBD1 matches at 10 bases. J was trimmed by 6 bases and V by 0 bases; bases with no gene match: 8. CDR3 size: 16 residues. Per the germline V gene, CDR1 is SGHRS and CDR2 is YFSETQ. The CDR3 is CASSLGDRGSSDGYTF. CDR3 coding DNA: TGCGCCAGCAGCTTGGGGGACAGGGGCTCGAGCGATGGCTACACCTTC.

The rearrangement uses TRBV7-2 and TRBJ2-6; D remains ambiguous. There are 15 residues in the CDR3. Germline V gene sequence: CDR1 SGHTA, CDR2 FQGNSA. V was trimmed by 1 base and J by 0 bases, leaving 4 bases between them. The CDR3 spells CASSLGYSGANVLTF. The CDR3 DNA is TGTGCCAGCAGCTTAGGGTACTCTGGGGCCAACGTCCTGACTTTC.

In this sample, this clone turned up a few times. The J gene is TRBJ1-2, the V gene TRBV28, with D unclear. CDR3 length: 13 amino acids. Germline assignment: CDR1 MDHEN and CDR2 SYDVKM. V was cut by 7 bases and J by 4 bases, with 13 bases left in between. In nucleotides, the CDR3 is TGTGCCAGCACAATCGGCCCTACCTATGGCTACACCTTC. Its translation is CASTIGPTYGYTF.

V gene TRBV6-1 combines with J gene TRBJ2-2; D not certain. Germline-derived CDR1 and CDR2 are MNHNS and SASEGT. Trimming left V 4 bases short and J 5 bases short, with 17 bases between. This CDR3 is built from 16 residues. CDR3 region: CASSVVWQRMTGELFF. The DNA for the CDR3 is TGTGCCAGCAGTGTTGTGTGGCAGAGGATGACCGGGGAGCTGTTTTTT.

The chain links TRBV14 to TRBJ2-1; 8 bases are shared with TRBD2. The CDR3 spans 17 residues. Looked up from germline, CDR1 is SGHDN and CDR2 is FVKESK. The trim removed 5 bases at V and 8 bases at J, leaving 17 bases unmatched. In DNA, the CDR3 is TGTGCCAGCAGCAAGGACCGGGGGGGGCTTCGACGGGATGAGCAGTTCTTC. It yields the protein CASSKDRGGLRRDEQFF.

This chain connects TRBV3-1 (or the pseudogene TRBV3-2) to TRBJ2-5, with 11 bases lining up with TRBD1. CDR1 is LGHDT and CDR2 is YNNKEL in the germline V gene (reference sequence). The CDR3 covers 16 residues. The V segment lost 4 bases and the J segment 5 bases; nucleotides outside the gene matches: 9. In nucleotides, the CDR3 is TGTGCCAGCAGCCTCAGGACAGGGGGCTCTGTCGAGACCCAGTACTTC. Protein product: CASSLRTGGSVETQYF.

The table lists this clone with a count of one. V and J are TRBV9 and TRBJ1-3, with TRBD1 matching over 9 bases. The ends lost 4 bases at V and 3 bases at J; junction bases unmatched: 11. The CDR3 is 17 residues long. Germline V gives CDR1 SGDLS, CDR2 YYNGEE. As DNA, the CDR3 is TGTGCCAGCAGCCCCCACCCTACAGGGGGCGGTGGAAACACCATATATTTT. The encoded protein is CASSPHPTGGGGNTIYF.

A few counts support this clone. V usage is TRBV6-6 and J usage is TRBJ1-2; possibly TRBD1 for D (6 bases). CDR1 is MNHNY, CDR2 SVGAGI, per germline (reference sequence). The length of the CDR3 is 15 residues. Trimming cost V 2 bases and J 6 bases, with 16 bases left between them. For the CDR3, the DNA is TGTGCCAGCAGTTACCGGAATTTAGGGGGGAATGGCTACACCTTC. Protein product: CASSYRNLGGNGYTF.

V usage is TRBV6-1 and J usage is TRBJ2-5, with TRBD2 matching over 15 bases. The CDR3 contains 16 residues. V shed 3 bases and J 2 bases; nucleotides not matched to a gene: 1. Germline lookup yields CDR1 MNHNS and CDR2 SASEGT. The CDR3 DNA is TGTGCCAGCAGTGACGGACTAGCGGGGGGGCAAGAGACCCAGTACTTC. Translation: CASSDGLAGGQETQYF.

The chain employs TRBV18 and TRBJ2-1; the D gene is possibly TRBD1 (5 bases). The V gene's germline CDR1 is KGHSH and CDR2 LQKENI. This CDR3 comprises 15 residues. Deletions cut 2 bases from V and 3 bases from J, with 11 bases between. CDR3 amino acids: CASSPSPTDYNEQFF. The DNA for the CDR3 is TGTGCCAGCTCACCAAGCCCGACAGACTACAATGAGCAGTTCTTC.

The chain is built from TRBV27 and TRBJ2-2; 7 bases match TRBD2. V lost 7 bases, J lost 5 bases, and 10 bases stayed unmatched. CDR1 is MNHEY, CDR2 SMNVEV, per germline (reference sequence). The CDR3 totals 15 residues. CDR3 loop: CASNPSGTGTGELFF. CDR3 in DNA: TGTGCCAGCAACCCAAGCGGGACGGGGACCGGGGAGCTGTTTTTT.

The rearrangement uses TRBV6-5 and TRBJ2-5; D perhaps matches TRBD1 (8 bases). V lost 6 bases to trimming and J lost 5 bases, with 16 bases between them. The CDR3 totals 14 residues. The V gene's germline CDR1 is MNHEY and CDR2 SVGAGI. CDR3 bases: TGTGCCAGCAGATTTACAGGGGGAGGGGAGACCCAGTACTTC. It codes for CASRFTGGGETQYF.

The gene calls are TRBV4-3 and TRBJ1-2; no reliable D call. Germline V gene data show CDR1 as LGHNA and CDR2 as YSLEER. This CDR3 comprises 14 residues. Trimming took off 4 bases at V and 8 bases at J, with 17 bases between the two ends. CDR3 sequence: CASSRALSEFGYTF. DNA for the CDR3: TGCGCCAGCAGCCGAGCCCTGTCAGAGTTCGGCTACACCTTC.

For this clone: Other DNA sequences in this specimen translate into the identical CDR3. J is TRBJ2-5 and V is TRBV6-2 or TRBV6-3; 10 bases fit TRBD1. The CDR3 has 14 amino acids. The J segment lost 3 bases and the V segment lost 4 bases, leaving 2 bases of the junction unmatched. Germline V gene data show CDR1 as MNHEY and CDR2 as SVGEGT. The CDR3, as DNA: TGTGCCAGCAGTTCCGGGACAGGGGAAGAGACCCAGTACTTC. As protein: CASSSGTGEETQYF.

The gene calls are TRBV19 and TRBJ1-5; D is uncertain. V shed 3 bases and J shed 0 bases, with 6 bases lying between them. The germline V gene has CDR1 LNHDA and CDR2 SQIVND (reference sequence). The length of the CDR3 is 14 residues. The DNA for the CDR3 is TGTGCCAGTAGTATCGGGCTTAGCAATCAGCCCCAGCATTTT. This translates into CASSIGLSNQPQHF. The full variable domain, rest sourced from reference TRBV19 and TRBJ1-5, is DGGITQSPKYLFRKEGQNVTLSCEQNLNHDAMYWYRQDPGQGLRLIYYSQIVNDFQKGDIAEGYSVSREKKESFPLTVTSAQKNPTAFYLCASSIGLSNQPQHFGDGTRLSIL.

This rearrangement joins TRBV10-1 to TRBJ1-1; weak D call: TRBD1 (5 bases). V was clipped by 4 bases and J by 7 bases, with 10 bases between them. Germline V lookup: CDR1 WNHNN, CDR2 SYGVQD (reference sequence). This CDR3 spans 12 amino acids. This CDR3 reads CASSGDRFEAFF. DNA for the CDR3: TGCGCCAGCAGTGGAGACAGATTTGAAGCTTTCTTT.

This chain links TRBV7-3 with TRBJ2-1; perhaps TRBD2 as D (5 bases). The CDR3 runs to 13 residues. Germline CDR1 is SGHTA and CDR2 is FQGTGA. V dropped 0 bases and J dropped 6 bases, with 6 bases sitting between them. The CDR3 loop is CASSLTGSNEQFF. CDR3 DNA: TGTGCCAGCAGCTTAACAGGGAGCAATGAGCAGTTCTTC. Filled out from reference TRBV7-3 and TRBJ2-1, the complete variable domain reads GAGVSQTPSNKVTEKGKYVELRCDPISGHTALYWYRQSLGQGPEFLIYFQGTGAADDSGLPNDRFFAVRPEGSVSTLKIQRTERGDSAVYLCASSLTGSNEQFFGPGTRLTVL.

The V and J genes are TRBV10-3 and TRBJ2-5; 9 bases agree with TRBD2. This CDR3 is 16 amino acids long. The ends lost 4 bases at V and 2 bases at J; junction bases unmatched: 8. Germline V gene data show CDR1 as ENHRY and CDR2 as SYGVKD. The CDR3, as DNA: TGTGCCATCAGTGGGCTAGCGGGGAATAGGCAAGAGACCCAGTACTTC. Translating gives CAISGLAGNRQETQYF.

The V and J genes are TRBV5-1 and TRBJ2-1; no definite D call. Germline V lookup: CDR1 SGHRS, CDR2 YFSETQ. V gave up 1 base and J gave up 6 bases, with 8 bases separating them. The CDR3 is made up of 13 amino acids. The CDR3 loop is CASSLSTRNEQFF. The CDR3 DNA reads as TGCGCCAGCAGCTTGTCGACCCGCAATGAGCAGTTCTTC. Variable domain in full (rest from reference TRBV5-1 and TRBJ2-1): KAGVTQTPRYLIKTRGQQVTLSCSPISGHRSVSWYQQTPGQGLQFLFEYFSETQRNKGNFPGRFSGRQFSNSRSEMNVSTLELGDSALYLCASSLSTRNEQFFGPGTRLTVL.

The CDR3: CASSLVAGPQHF. CDR3 DNA sequence: TGTGCCAGCAGCTTAGTGGCCGGGCCCCAGCATTTT. The J gene is TRBJ1-5, the V gene TRBV7-9; D is unresolved. CDR1 is SEHNR, CDR2 FQNEAQ, per germline (reference sequence). The CDR3 loop spans 12 amino acids. The V and J ends lost 1 base and 9 bases respectively, with 7 bases between them.

This chain connects TRBV2 to TRBJ2-7; 14 bases align to TRBD2. Germline CDR1 and CDR2: SNHLY and FYNNEI. The V segment lost 7 bases and the J segment 3 bases; nucleotides outside the gene matches: 2. There are 14 residues in the CDR3. The CDR3 DNA is TGTGCCAGCAAGGGACTAGCGGGGGTCTACGAGCAGTACGTC. This translates into CASKGLAGVYEQYV.

The rearrangement joins TRBV5-1 to TRBJ2-5; D remains unclear. Germline V lookup: CDR1 SGHRS, CDR2 YFSETQ. Trimming removed 1 base from V and 5 bases from J, with 15 bases in between. This CDR3 spans 15 amino acids. The CDR3 is CASSLNYAQPETQYF. Here the CDR3 DNA reads TGCGCCAGCAGCTTGAACTACGCACAGCCCGAGACCCAGTACTTC.

The rearrangement links TRBV10-1 to TRBJ1-1; TRBD1 agrees at 9 bases. In germline, CDR1 is WNHNN, CDR2 SYGVQD (reference sequence). The CDR3 runs 20 residues. The V gene end was trimmed by 3 bases and the J gene end by 7 bases; junction bases not matched to a gene: 24. Here the CDR3 reads CASSDHRTRDREGGYREAFF. The CDR3, as DNA: TGCGCCAGCAGTGACCACCGGACGAGGGACAGGGAGGGTGGTTACCGTGAAGCTTTCTTT.

The rearrangement uses TRBV5-1 and TRBJ2-7, with TRBD1 as a possible D gene (6 bases). Per germline, CDR1 SGHRS and CDR2 YFSETQ. Trimming took off 4 bases at V and 0 bases at J, with 17 bases between the two ends. This CDR3 is 16 amino acids long. Written as DNA, the CDR3 is TGCGCCAGCAGCCTGGGCGGCAGGGGACGCTCCTACGAGCAGTACGTC. It yields the protein CASSLGGRGRSYEQYV.

This chain connects TRBV6-5 to TRBJ1-1; D is unresolved. This CDR3 has 14 residues. The V end lost 3 bases, the J end lost 1 base, and 9 bases lay between the germline ends. The germline gives CDR1 MNHEY, CDR2 SVGAGI. Written as DNA, the CDR3 is TGTGCCAGCAGTTATAAAAGGAGGAACACTGAAGCTTTCTTT. Its protein product is CASSYKRRNTEAFF.

This clone came up a few times. The rearrangement links TRBV2 to TRBJ2-2; 8 bases match TRBD2. This CDR3 has 15 residues. Germline CDR1 reads SNHLY; CDR2 reads FYNNEI. The ends lost 6 bases at V and 4 bases at J; junction bases unmatched: 7. CDR3 region: CASSIRGGVTGELFF. The CDR3 region has the DNA TGTGCCAGCAGCATCCGGGGGGGAGTCACCGGGGAGCTGTTTTTT.

The chain links TRBV6-5 to TRBJ2-1; TRBD1 matches 11 bases. Per germline, CDR1 MNHEY and CDR2 SVGAGI. After removal of 6 bases from V and 15 bases from J, the junction contained 7 bases not matched to a gene. CDR3 length: 12 amino acids. The CDR3 spells CASRRWTGGLFF. DNA of the CDR3: TGTGCCAGCAGGAGATGGACAGGGGGCCTGTTCTTC.

This clone is a singleton in its sample. This chain connects TRBV23-1 to TRBJ2-7; 8 bases are a match to TRBD1. TRBV23-1 is an open reading frame, and its role is uncertain. The CDR3 contains 16 residues. V dropped 3 bases and J dropped 2; count of bases not matched to a gene: 9. The CDR3 bases are TGCGCCAGCAGTCAGGCGGGACAGGATCCTACCTACGAGCAGTACGTC. Amino acids: CASSQAGQDPTYEQYV.

The rearrangement uses TRBV6-5 and TRBJ2-7; D perhaps matches TRBD1 (7 bases). There are 15 residues in the CDR3. Trimming took 6 bases from V and 0 from J, leaving 15 bases between them. Germline values: CDR1 MNHEY, CDR2 SVGAGI. The CDR3 loop is CASSPGGSFSYEQYV. The CDR3 DNA reads as TGTGCCAGCAGCCCAGGGGGGTCTTTCTCCTACGAGCAGTACGTC.

This clone showed up just a few times. V gene TRBV6-5 combines with J gene TRBJ2-7; 8 bases align to TRBD1. CDR1 and CDR2 from the germline V gene are MNHEY and SVGAGI. This CDR3 has 13 amino acids. J gave up 1 base and V 5 bases, and 1 base lay outside the gene matches. The CDR3 region is CASSRDRSYEQYV. The CDR3 DNA sequence: TGTGCCAGCAGTCGGGACAGGTCCTACGAGCAGTACGTC.

The rearrangement uses TRBV9 and TRBJ1-4; possible D gene TRBD1, 5 bases. Germline-derived CDR1 and CDR2 are SGDLS and YYNGEE. The CDR3 runs to 14 residues. The V and J ends lost 2 bases and 5 bases respectively, with 10 bases between them. The CDR3 nucleotides are TGTGCCAGCAGCGTCAGGGAAAGGAATGAAAAACTGTTTTTT. This encodes CASSVRERNEKLFF.